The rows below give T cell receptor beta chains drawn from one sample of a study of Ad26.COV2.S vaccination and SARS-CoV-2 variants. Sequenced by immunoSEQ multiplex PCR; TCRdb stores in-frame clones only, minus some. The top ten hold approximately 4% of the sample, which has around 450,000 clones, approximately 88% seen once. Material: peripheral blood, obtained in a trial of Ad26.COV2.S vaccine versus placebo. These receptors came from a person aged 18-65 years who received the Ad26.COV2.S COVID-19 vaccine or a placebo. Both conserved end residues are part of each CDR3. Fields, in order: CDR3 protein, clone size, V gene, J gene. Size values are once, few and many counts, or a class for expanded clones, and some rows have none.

CASSQDGEYNTEAFF,NA,TRBV3-1/TRBV3-2,TRBJ1-1
CASRSDRVLYNEQFF,NA,TRBV5-4,TRBJ2-1
CASSLAERINEQFF,NA,TRBV13,TRBJ2-1
CASTPSGGRNQPQHF,NA,TRBV6-5,TRBJ1-5
CASSYGGGGAQHF,NA,TRBV6-6,TRBJ1-5
CASSLTPGSSYEQYF,NA,TRBV4-1,TRBJ2-7
CASSVDSKVTQYF,NA,TRBV2,TRBJ2-5
CASSLLLNSEPYF,NA,TRBV11-2,TRBJ2-7
CASSSPRGLAGGPFGYIQYF,once,TRBV28,TRBJ2-4
CSGGLSANYGYTF,NA,TRBV29-1,TRBJ1-2
CASSPRTGAGYNEQFF,NA,TRBV5-4,TRBJ2-1
CASSLTGGVDEQYF,NA,TRBV9,TRBJ2-7
CASSFPGTESSYEQYF,NA,TRBV7-9,TRBJ2-7
CASGRDSTYEQYF,once,TRBV12-3/TRBV12-4,TRBJ2-7
CASSHPGTDYGYTF,NA,TRBV4-1,TRBJ1-2
CASSLTGGNTEAFF,once,TRBV5-1,TRBJ1-1
CASSLPLRGRADTQYF,NA,TRBV5-1,TRBJ2-3
CASSLEGGENTGELFF,NA,TRBV5-1,TRBJ2-2
CASSQDMGQGVVTEAFF,NA,TRBV4-3,TRBJ1-1
CASSYGNQPQHF,once,TRBV12-3/TRBV12-4,TRBJ1-5
CASRQAAAGEETQYF,NA,TRBV5-4,TRBJ2-5
CASSADGRSGNTIYF,once,TRBV19,TRBJ1-3
CASSFRTSSYYNEQFF,NA,TRBV7-9,TRBJ2-1
CARIRGSRNSPLHF,NA,TRBV6-4,TRBJ1-6
CASSLEGYASYEQYF,NA,TRBV7-2,TRBJ2-7
CASRGNSYEQYF,NA,TRBV28,TRBJ2-7
CATSRDTGNTIYF,NA,TRBV15,TRBJ1-3
CASSHSRENSNQPQHF,NA,TRBV3-1/TRBV3-2,TRBJ1-5
CASSLAETQYF,NA,TRBV2,TRBJ2-5
CASSYDRGDQPQHF,few,TRBV6-5,TRBJ1-5
CASSYSGTEYNEQFF,NA,TRBV6-2/TRBV6-3,TRBJ2-1
CASSQDGRQGRGYTF,NA,TRBV3-1/TRBV3-2,TRBJ1-2
CATSPGLVQETQYF,NA,TRBV24-1,TRBJ2-5
CASSSPYKLGGSTDTQYF,NA,TRBV27,TRBJ2-3
CASREGAGQETQYF,NA,TRBV7-9,TRBJ2-5
CASREIYEQYF,NA,TRBV2,TRBJ2-7
CASSPTGDRGFLSGYTF,once,TRBV18,TRBJ1-2
CASSAGGGGGNQPQHF,NA,TRBV6-1,TRBJ1-5
CASSSVGVVEAFF,NA,TRBV11-2,TRBJ1-1
CASSLRSHTSETQYF,NA,TRBV7-2,TRBJ2-5